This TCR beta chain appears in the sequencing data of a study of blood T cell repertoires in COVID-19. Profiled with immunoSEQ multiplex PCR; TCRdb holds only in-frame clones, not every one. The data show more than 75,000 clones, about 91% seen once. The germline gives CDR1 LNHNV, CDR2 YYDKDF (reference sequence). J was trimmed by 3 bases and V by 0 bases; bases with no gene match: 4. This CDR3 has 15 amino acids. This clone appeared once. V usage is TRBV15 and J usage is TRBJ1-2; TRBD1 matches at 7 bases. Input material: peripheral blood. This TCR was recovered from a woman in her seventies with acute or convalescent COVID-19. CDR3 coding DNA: TGTGCCACCAGCAGAGACGAGACAGGGTACTATGGCTACACCTTC. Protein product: CATSRDETGYYGYTF.